This is a list of T cell receptor beta chains from one sample in a study of CD8 T cells in ankylosing spondylitis. A single record per CDR3 protein comes from TCRdb applying MiXCR to the 5' RACE reads. The table has roughly 180,000 distinct CDR3 sequences, roughly 11% seen once. Input material: blood, either unsorted or a sorted T cell fraction (not recorded which). All receptors come from a male donor with ankylosing spondylitis or in good health (not recorded which). Both conserved end residues are part of each CDR3. D genes are given only for firm matches. Only some rows state a clone size, as once, few, many or a class for expanded clones.

J: TRBJ1-2
D: .
size: many
V: TRBV3-1
DNA: TGTGCCAGCAGCCCATTAATCGGCAATGGCTACACCTTC
CDR3: CASSPLIGNGYTF

J: TRBJ2-2
D: .
size: .
V: TRBV5-4
DNA: TGTGCCAGCAGCTTGGGAATCGCCGGGGTAAACCGGGAGCTGTTTTTT
CDR3: CASSLGIAGVNRELFF

J: TRBJ2-1
D: .
size: many
V: TRBV5-1
DNA: TGCGCCAGCAGCTTAGACTCGAACAATGAGCAGTTCTTC
CDR3: CASSLDSNNEQFF

J: TRBJ1-1
D: TRBD1
size: many
V: TRBV12-3/TRBV12-4
DNA: TGTGCCAGCAGTCCAGGACAGGGGGCACGTGAAGCTTTCTTT
CDR3: CASSPGQGAREAFF

J: TRBJ2-3
D: .
size: many
V: TRBV27
DNA: TGTGCCAGCAGTTTCTGGGCGACTGCGAACACAGATACGCAGTATTTT
CDR3: CASSFWATANTDTQYF

J: TRBJ2-7
D: .
size: many
V: TRBV20-1
DNA: TGCAGTGCTAGAGGCAGCAGCTCCTACGAGCAGTACTTC
CDR3: CSARGSSSYEQYF

J: TRBJ2-1
D: TRBD2
size: many
V: TRBV5-1
DNA: TGCGCCAGCAGCGTAGCGGGAGAATACTACAATGAGCAGTTCTTC
CDR3: CASSVAGEYYNEQFF

J: TRBJ1-2
D: .
size: many
V: TRBV6-5
DNA: TGTGCCAGCAGTTACTCTCAGCTAGGGAACTATGGCTACACCTTC
CDR3: CASSYSQLGNYGYTF

J: TRBJ2-3
D: TRBD2
size: .
V: TRBV11-2
DNA: TGTGCCAGCAGCGCGTTAGCGGGGGCCACAGATACGCAGTATTTT
CDR3: CASSALAGATDTQYF

J: TRBJ2-1
D: .
size: many
V: TRBV6-5
DNA: TGTGCCAGCAGTTACAGAGATGAGCAGTTCTTC
CDR3: CASSYRDEQFF

J: TRBJ2-7
D: .
size: many
V: TRBV5-1
DNA: TGCGCCAGCAGCTTGGCGGTCAGGGAACACGAGCAGTACTTC
CDR3: CASSLAVREHEQYF

J: TRBJ1-2
D: .
size: few
V: TRBV6-5
DNA: TGTGCCAGCAGTTACTCCCCTAACTATGGCTACACCTTC
CDR3: CASSYSPNYGYTF

J: TRBJ1-2
D: .
size: .
V: TRBV20-1
DNA: TGCAGTGCTAGCCAGGTCAACAGCAACTATGGCTACACCTTC
CDR3: CSASQVNSNYGYTF

J: TRBJ1-1
D: .
size: many
V: TRBV5-5
DNA: TGTGCCAGCAGCAGGGACACTTGGAGCACTGAAGCTTTCTTT
CDR3: CASSRDTWSTEAFF

J: TRBJ1-1
D: .
size: many
V: TRBV4-3
DNA: TGCGCCAGCAGCCAACACAGGGTTGGTATGTACACTGAAGCTTTCTTT
CDR3: CASSQHRVGMYTEAFF